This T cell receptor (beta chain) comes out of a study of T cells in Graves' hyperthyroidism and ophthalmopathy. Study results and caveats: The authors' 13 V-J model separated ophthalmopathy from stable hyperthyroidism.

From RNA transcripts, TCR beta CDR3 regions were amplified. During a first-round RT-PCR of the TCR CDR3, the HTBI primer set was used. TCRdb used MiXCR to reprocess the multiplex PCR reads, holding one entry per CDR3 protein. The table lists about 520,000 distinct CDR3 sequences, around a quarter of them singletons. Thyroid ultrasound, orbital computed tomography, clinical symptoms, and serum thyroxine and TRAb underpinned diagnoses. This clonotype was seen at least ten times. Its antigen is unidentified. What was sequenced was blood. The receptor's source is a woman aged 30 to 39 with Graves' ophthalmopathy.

CDR3 residues: CASSGGETQYF. As DNA, the CDR3 is TGTGCCAGCAGCGGGGGAGAGACCCAGTACTTC. This chain links TRBV6-1 with TRBJ2-5, with D perhaps matching TRBD2 (6 bases). CDR1 MNHNS and CDR2 SASEGT come from the germline V gene. The CDR3 extends over 11 amino acids. Trimming removed 6 bases from V and 4 bases from J, with 6 bases in between.